One sample yielded the 18 T cell receptor beta chains listed below, sequenced in a study of metastatic and nonmetastatic thyroid tumors. TCRdb re-clonotyped the PCR reads through MiXCR. Of about 14,000 clones listed, less than 35% are singletons. Patients had received no treatment of any kind before thyroid surgery. Sequences were obtained from tumor tissue. The source is a female donor with papillary thyroid cancer or a benign thyroid nodule (not recorded which). Some clones in this sample may be carry-over from other donors' samples.

V usage is TRBV24-1 and J usage is TRBJ2-5; D is possibly TRBD1 or TRBD2 (5 bases each). There are 16 residues in the CDR3. From germline, CDR1 is KGHDR and CDR2 SFDVKD. V was shortened by 9 bases and J by 1 base, with 20 bases between the two germline ends. CDR3 nucleotides: TGTGCCACCGGGACGATAGGGGAAATCCCCCAAGAGACCCAGTACTTC. Translating it yields CATGTIGEIPQETQYF.

In this sample, this clone turned up a few times. The chain is built from TRBV5-4 and TRBJ2-5, with 11 bases aligning to TRBD2. V lost 3 bases to trimming and J lost 5 bases; unmatched junction nucleotides: 9. From germline, CDR1 is SGHNT and CDR2 YYREEE (reference sequence). The CDR3 spans 16 residues. The CDR3 loop reads CASSSGLAGPGETQYF. CDR3 sequence (DNA): TGTGCCAGCAGCTCCGGACTAGCGGGTCCTGGGGAGACCCAGTACTTC.

This clone occurred a few times. V and J are TRBV28 and TRBJ2-2; no definite D call. Germline V gives CDR1 MDHEN, CDR2 SYDVKM. Trimming took 8 bases from V and 0 from J, leaving 7 bases between them. The CDR3 consists of 13 residues. The CDR3 reads CASGGANTGELFF. The CDR3, as DNA: TGTGCCAGCGGCGGCGCGAACACCGGGGAGCTGTTTTTT.

This clone was counted a few times. This chain joins TRBV6-1 and TRBJ1-6; possible D gene TRBD1, 5 bases. Trimming shortened V by 1 base and J by 9 bases, and 13 bases separated the two germline ends. This CDR3 is 15 amino acids long. Germline assignment: CDR1 MNHNS and CDR2 SASEGT. In nucleotides, the CDR3 is TGTGCCAGCAGTGAAGTGACAGAAGGTAGTTCACCCCTCCACTTT. Its protein product is CASSEVTEGSSPLHF.

There are a few counts of this clone. A junction end diverges from the germline sequence, so it may reflect a read error. The V and J genes are TRBV6-1 and TRBJ2-1; tentatively, D is TRBD2 (5 bases). This CDR3 is 15 amino acids long. The germline CDR1 and CDR2 sequences are MNHNS and SASEGT. CDR3 DNA: TGTGCCAGTAGTCCCCGTGGGAGCTCCTACAATGAGCAGTCCTTC. Amino acid sequence: CASSPRGSSYNEQSF.

This clone is classed as large (0.1 to 1%). The genes are TRBV6-6 and TRBJ2-1, with 8 bases fitting TRBD1. Germline-derived CDR1 and CDR2 are MNHNY and SVGAGI (reference sequence). V lost 3 bases, J lost 0 bases, and 4 bases stayed unmatched. The CDR3 contains 16 residues. As DNA, the CDR3 is TGTGCCAGCAGTTATTTGGACAGGGTCTCCTACAATGAGCAGTTCTTC. Translating it yields CASSYLDRVSYNEQFF.

In this sample, this clone turned up a few times. The chain recombines TRBV28 with TRBJ2-7; D might be TRBD1 or TRBD2, each matching 5 bases. V lost 5 bases and J lost 0, with 14 bases in between. The CDR3 is 15 residues long. The germline V gene encodes CDR1 MDHEN and CDR2 SYDVKM. The CDR3 is CASSEPGRLSYEQYF. The CDR3 DNA reads TGTGCCAGCAGTGAGCCGGGACGGCTCTCCTACGAGCAGTACTTC.

Only a few counts were recorded for this clone. A junction end diverges from the germline sequence, so it may reflect a read error. The chain combines TRBV27 with TRBJ2-7; D is perhaps TRBD1 or TRBD2 (5 bases each). CDR3 length: 15 residues. The germline gives CDR1 MNHEY, CDR2 SMNVEV (reference sequence). The DNA of the CDR3 is TGTGCCAGCAGTTTAGCCGGGGCCCTTATTGACGAGCATTACTTC. Residues: CASSLAGALIDEHYF.

This clone was detected ten times or more. The chain combines TRBV20-1 with TRBJ2-3, with D possibly being TRBD2 (6 bases). This CDR3 has 15 residues. Germline CDR1 and CDR2: DFQATT and SNEGSKA (reference sequence). V was trimmed by 5 bases and J by 6 bases, leaving 21 bases between them. The CDR3 region is CSAPSQADLADTQYF. CDR3 in DNA: TGCAGTGCTCCCTCACAGGCCGATCTAGCGGATACGCAGTATTTT.

This clone has a handful of counts. The chain joins TRBV5-1 to TRBJ2-1; TRBD2 matches at 9 bases. The J segment lost 4 bases and the V segment lost 6 bases, leaving 5 bases of the junction unmatched. The germline gives CDR1 SGHRS, CDR2 YFSETQ. This CDR3 has 14 amino acids. The CDR3 sequence is CASNLGLAYNEQFF. DNA for the CDR3: TGCGCCAGCAACCTCGGACTAGCGTACAATGAGCAGTTCTTC. Filled out from reference TRBV5-1 and TRBJ2-1, the complete variable domain reads KAGVTQTPRYLIKTRGQQVTLSCSPISGHRSVSWYQQTPGQGLQFLFEYFSETQRNKGNFPGRFSGRQFSNSRSEMNVSTLELGDSALYLCASNLGLAYNEQFFGPGTRLTVL.

In its sample, this clone is medium-sized. The CDR3: CASNPLGEGRYEQYF. The DNA of the CDR3 is TGTGCCAGCAACCCTTTGGGGGAGGGCCGCTACGAGCAGTACTTC. V gene TRBV28 combines with J gene TRBJ2-7; 7 bases agree with TRBD2. J lost 3 bases, V lost 7 bases, and 12 bases had no gene match. The CDR3 loop spans 15 amino acids. Germline V gene sequence: CDR1 MDHEN, CDR2 SYDVKM.

The genes are TRBV11-2 and TRBJ2-5; D ambiguous. Germline-derived CDR1 and CDR2 are SGHAT and FQNNGV. This CDR3 is built from 18 residues. With 0 bases removed from V and 1 base from J, the gap between germline ends came to 18 bases. The CDR3: CASSLDWLGRIPQETQYF. DNA of the CDR3: TGTGCCAGCAGCTTAGACTGGCTTGGTCGCATTCCCCAAGAGACCCAGTACTTC. The whole variable domain, filled in from reference TRBV11-2 and TRBJ2-5, reads EAGVAQSPRYKIIEKRQSVAFWCNPISGHATLYWYQQILGQGPKLLIQFQNNGVVDDSQLPKDRFSAERLKGVDSTLKIQPAKLEDSAVYLCASSLDWLGRIPQETQYFGPGTRLLVL.

This clone was recorded at least ten times. One base away lies a much larger clone, so this may be a sequencing read error. The sample carries other DNA sequences with the same CDR3. This chain links TRBV11-2 with TRBJ1-1; unclear D gene. The CDR3 has 12 residues. Per germline, CDR1 SGHAT and CDR2 FQNNGV. This CDR3 is CASSFWFKEAFF. In nucleotides, the CDR3 is TGTGCCAGCAGCTTTTGGTTTAAAGAAGCCTTCTTT.

This clone has a handful of counts. The chain has TRBV28 and TRBJ1-2; the D gene is possibly TRBD1 (6 bases). Germline V gene sequence: CDR1 MDHEN, CDR2 SYDVKM. Trimming removed 6 bases from V and 5 bases from J, with 13 bases in between. CDR3 length: 13 residues. CDR3 sequence: CASRQQGRYGYTF. In DNA form, the CDR3 reads TGTGCCAGCAGACAACAGGGTCGGTATGGCTACACCTTC.

The chain employs TRBV5-4 and TRBJ1-1; D gene uncertain. The CDR3 is 15 amino acids. The V gene lost 0 bases and the J gene lost 1 base, with 10 bases spanning the gap. Germline CDR1 SGHNT, CDR2 YYREEE (reference sequence). The CDR3 nucleotides are TGTGCCAGCAGCTTGGCCAAGTCTGGGAACACTGAAGCTTTCTTT. This codes for CASSLAKSGNTEAFF.

There are a few counts of this clone. The V and J genes are TRBV12-3 or TRBV12-4 and TRBJ2-5; no clear D gene. CDR3 length equals 12 residues. Trimming shortened V by 7 bases and J by 5 bases, and 11 bases separated the two germline ends. CDR3 nucleotides: TGTGCCAGCACCGCATTCGGGGAGACCCAGTACTTC. Its translation is CASTAFGETQYF.

The chain joins TRBV18 to TRBJ1-4; 10 bases are shared with TRBD1. The CDR3 sequence is 15 residues long. Germline V gene lookup returns CDR1 KGHSH and CDR2 LQKENI. Trimming took 6 bases from V and 8 from J; bases not matched to a gene: 9. This CDR3 is CASSRPGQGIEKLFF. Here the CDR3 DNA reads TGTGCCAGCTCGCGGCCGGGACAGGGGATCGAAAAACTGTTTTTT.

Only one count was recorded for this clone. At one end, the junction sequence differs from germline, possibly due to a read error. This sequence joins TRBV7-2 and TRBJ2-7; either TRBD1 or TRBD2 may fit D (6 bases each). CDR3 length: 14 amino acids. Per the germline V gene, CDR1 is SGHTA and CDR2 is FQGNSA. The CDR3 is CASGLGGSSYEQYF. The CDR3, as DNA: TGTGCCAGCGGCTTAGGGGGGAGCTCCTACGAGCAGTACTTC.